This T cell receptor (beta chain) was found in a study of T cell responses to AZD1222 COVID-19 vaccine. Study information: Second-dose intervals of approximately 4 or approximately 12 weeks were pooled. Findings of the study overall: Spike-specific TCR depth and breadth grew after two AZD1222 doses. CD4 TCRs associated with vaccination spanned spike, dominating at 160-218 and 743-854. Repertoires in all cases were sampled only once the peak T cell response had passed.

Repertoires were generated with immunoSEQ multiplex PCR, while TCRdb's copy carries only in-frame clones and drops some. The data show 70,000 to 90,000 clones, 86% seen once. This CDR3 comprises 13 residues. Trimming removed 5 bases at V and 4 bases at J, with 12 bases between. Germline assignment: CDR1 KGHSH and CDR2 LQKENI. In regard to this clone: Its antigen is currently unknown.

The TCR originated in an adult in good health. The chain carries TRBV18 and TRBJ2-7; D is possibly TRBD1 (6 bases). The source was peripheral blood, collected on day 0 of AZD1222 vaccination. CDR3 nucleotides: TGTGCCAGCTCAACAACACAGGGATACGAGCAGTACTTC. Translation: CASSTTQGYEQYF.